This note documents a single T cell receptor beta chain sequence. What it binds is unknown. The CDR3 is 12 residues long. Between the trimmed V and J ends, which lost 0 bases and 7 bases, there was a span of 5 bases. Per the germline V gene, CDR1 is MGHRA and CDR2 is YSYEKL. The table came from immunoSEQ multiplex PCR; TCRdb's copy has only in-frame clones and leaves some out. The profile covers fewer than 90,000 clones, with approximately 94% appearing a single time and over 0.15% taken by the ten largest. These data come from a study of graft-versus-host responses after intestinal transplantation. Overall study results and limits: Recipient marrow held GvH clones, some first seen in ileum or blood.

The chain is built from TRBV4-1 and TRBJ2-3; no reliable D call. This receptor was taken from a human donor who was the organ donor for an intestinal transplant. Source: unstimulated CD4+ T cells sorted from spleen or lymph node cells, taken before transplant. For the CDR3, the DNA is TGCGCCAGCAGCCAAGATTCGAATACGCAGTATTTT. Translation gives CASSQDSNTQYF.